The 17 T cell receptor beta chains presented below share a single source sample, sequenced in a study of OX40 agonist ivuxolimab in advanced cancers. Produced via immunoSEQ multiplex PCR; TCRdb's table is partial and in-frame only. The table includes approximately 90,000 clones, roughly 89% detected once. This specimen consisted of CD4+ or CD8+ T cells sorted from blood, obtained in a trial of the OX40 agonist ivuxolimab. Receptors originate from an adult with an advanced solid tumor such as melanoma, head and neck, liver or kidney cancer.

The genes are TRBV7-2 and TRBJ2-1; D is possibly TRBD2 (6 bases). Trimming stripped 7 bases from V and 0 bases from J, with 16 bases between. Germline V gene lookup returns CDR1 SGHTA and CDR2 FQGNSA. The CDR3 sequence is 16 residues long. The CDR3 DNA follows: TGTGCCAGCACCAGGGACTCCCCATTCTCCTACAATGAGCAGTTCTTC. It is translated as CASTRDSPFSYNEQFF.

V is TRBV10-3 and J is TRBJ2-6; D ambiguous. The CDR3 is made up of 15 amino acids. Germline CDR1 ENHRY, CDR2 SYGVKD. V dropped 2 bases and J dropped 2 bases, with 7 bases sitting between them. The CDR3 sequence is CAISEGETGANVLTF. CDR3 DNA sequence: TGTGCCATCAGTGAGGGAGAGACTGGGGCCAACGTCCTGACTTTC.

The rearrangement joins TRBV18 to TRBJ2-5; a possible D gene is TRBD2 (5 bases). Between the trimmed V and J ends, which lost 6 bases and 2 bases, there was a span of 10 bases. Germline loops: CDR1 KGHSH, CDR2 LQKENI. This CDR3 has 13 amino acids. The CDR3 DNA is TGTGCCAGCTCTCCGAGCGGTCAAGAGACCCAGTACTTC. Translation: CASSPSGQETQYF.

The chain is built from TRBV7-9 and TRBJ2-5, with D possibly TRBD2 on 6 matching bases. Trimming shortened V by 3 bases and J by 5 bases, and 16 bases separated the two germline ends. The CDR3 sequence is 15 residues long. The germline CDR1 and CDR2 sequences are SEHNR and FQNEAQ (reference sequence). The CDR3 bases are TGTGCCAGCAGCTTGGGGGGTGAAGGATGGGAGACCCAGTACTTC. Encoded protein: CASSLGGEGWETQYF.

This sequence joins TRBV4-1 and TRBJ1-3; D call uncertain. Trimming shortened V by 3 bases and J by 11 bases, and 17 bases separated the two germline ends. This CDR3 contains 14 residues. The germline gives CDR1 MGHRA, CDR2 YSYEKL. The CDR3 nucleotides read TGCGCCAGCAGCCAGTACCCTCTTGGAACGGCCATATATTTT. The encoded protein is CASSQYPLGTAIYF.

The chain joins TRBV7-2 to TRBJ2-5, with TRBD1 identical over 10 bases. The germline V gene encodes CDR1 SGHTA and CDR2 FQGNSA. V was pared by 3 bases and J by 2 bases, with 6 bases of the junction left unmatched. The CDR3 is made up of 16 amino acids. CDR3 in amino acids: CASSFRPGQGQETQYF. Here the CDR3 DNA reads TGTGCCAGCAGCTTTAGACCGGGACAGGGGCAAGAGACCCAGTACTTC.

V and J are TRBV30 and TRBJ1-6, with no clear D. Germline CDR1 and CDR2: GTSNPN and SVGIG (reference sequence). Trimming removed 4 bases from V and 0 bases from J, with 13 bases in between. This CDR3 comprises 16 residues. CDR3: CAWNTRTSSYNSPLHF. Written as DNA, the CDR3 is TGTGCCTGGAACACTCGCACCAGCTCCTATAATTCACCCCTCCACTTT.

In this sample, this clone turned up once. This chain joins TRBV18 and TRBJ2-7; no clear D. The length of the CDR3 is 14 residues. Trimming shortened V by 2 bases and J by 3 bases, and 11 bases separated the two germline ends. Germline V gene sequence: CDR1 KGHSH, CDR2 LQKENI. This chain's CDR3 is CASSPIQHNYEQYF. The CDR3 nucleotides read TGTGCCAGCTCACCAATACAGCATAACTACGAGCAGTACTTC.

Comments on this clone: The junction and the germline gene differ at one end; a read error may be behind it. The chain joins TRBV6-6 to TRBJ1-1; D gene uncertain. CDR1 MNHNY and CDR2 SVGAGI come from the germline V gene (reference sequence). The CDR3 is 15 amino acids. The DNA of the CDR3 is TGTGCCAGCAGTTATTTCGGACGGGAGAACACTAAAGCTTTCTTT. This codes for CASSYFGRENTKAFF.

The gene calls are TRBV27 and TRBJ2-6; D is unresolved. The germline CDR1 and CDR2 sequences are MNHEY and SMNVEV (reference sequence). The CDR3 is 12 amino acids. Trimming left V 8 bases short and J 2 bases short, with 4 bases between. Here the CDR3 reads CASGAGANVLTF. The DNA for the CDR3 is TGTGCCAGCGGGGCTGGGGCCAACGTCCTGACTTTC.

V is TRBV11-1 and J is TRBJ1-2; D remains unclear. V lost 1 base and J lost 1, with 10 bases in between. Germline V gene data show CDR1 as SGHAT and CDR2 as FQDESV (reference sequence). This CDR3 comprises 15 residues. The CDR3 protein is CASSLVGTVNYGYTF. In DNA form, the CDR3 reads TGTGCCAGCAGCTTAGTGGGCACAGTTAACTATGGCTACACCTTC.

The chain combines TRBV19 with TRBJ2-1; D ambiguous. Deletions cut 5 bases from V and 8 bases from J, with 10 bases between. This CDR3 has 12 residues. Per germline, CDR1 LNHDA and CDR2 SQIVND (reference sequence). CDR3 amino acids: CASSRSDHEQFF. The CDR3 nucleotides are TGTGCCAGTAGTCGAAGTGACCATGAGCAGTTCTTC. Filled out from reference TRBV19 and TRBJ2-1, the complete variable domain reads DGGITQSPKYLFRKEGQNVTLSCEQNLNHDAMYWYRQDPGQGLRLIYYSQIVNDFQKGDIAEGYSVSREKKESFPLTVTSAQKNPTAFYLCASSRSDHEQFFGPGTRLTVL.

This chain links TRBV5-1 with TRBJ2-3; 13 positions match TRBD2. The CDR3 covers 16 residues. After removal of 4 bases from V and 2 bases from J, the junction contained 4 bases not matched to a gene. Germline V gene lookup returns CDR1 SGHRS and CDR2 YFSETQ. The CDR3 region has the DNA TGCGCCAGCAGCCCCGGGACTAGCGGGGCCACAGATACGCAGTATTTT. Protein sequence: CASSPGTSGATDTQYF.

The genes are TRBV28 and TRBJ1-4, with 9 bases matching TRBD1. V gave up 2 bases and J gave up 7 bases; unmatched junction bases: 11. CDR3 length equals 17 residues. Germline V gives CDR1 MDHEN, CDR2 SYDVKM. CDR3 sequence reads: CASSLKPAGTGIEKLFF. The CDR3 DNA reads as TGTGCCAGCAGTTTAAAACCTGCTGGGACAGGGATTGAAAAACTGTTTTTT.

The chain has TRBV4-1 and TRBJ2-3, with TRBD2 matching 7 bases. The CDR3 contains 16 residues. V was pared by 1 base and J by 6 bases, with 10 bases of the junction left unmatched. Germline V lookup: CDR1 MGHRA, CDR2 YSYEKL. CDR3 DNA sequence: TGCGCCAGCAGCCAAGCGGGACTACGATGGGGCGATACGCAGTATTTT. Protein sequence: CASSQAGLRWGDTQYF.

The chain couples TRBV13 to TRBJ2-1; D call uncertain. Germline loops: CDR1 PRHDT, CDR2 FYEKMQ (reference sequence). V lost 4 bases, J lost 0 bases, and 4 bases lay in between. The CDR3 loop spans 13 amino acids. The CDR3 region has the DNA TGTGCCAGCAGCTATGGCTCCTACAATGAGCAGTTCTTC. It encodes CASSYGSYNEQFF.

The chain employs TRBV30 and TRBJ2-1; 7 nucleotides match TRBD1. The germline gives CDR1 GTSNPN, CDR2 SVGIG (reference sequence). V trimming: 4 bases; J trimming: 2 bases; junction bases outside the gene matches: 14. The CDR3 has 17 amino acids. Written as DNA, the CDR3 is TGTGCCTGGAAAACAGACAGGGAAAGAAACCCCTACAATGAGCAGTTCTTC. Protein product: CAWKTDRERNPYNEQFF.